Listed below are T cell receptor beta chains from one sample, sequenced in a study of blood T cell repertoires in COVID-19. Sequencing was performed with immunoSEQ multiplex PCR; in TCRdb, only in-frame clones are kept and a portion is missing. The sample shows roughly 86,000 clones, 85% to 90% of them seen only once. The sample comprised peripheral blood. Every receptor here comes from a man aged 40-49 years with acute or convalescent COVID-19. Both conserved end residues are part of each CDR3. The order of the fields is V gene, D gene, clone size, J gene, CDR3 protein, CDR3 DNA. The D gene is left open where the match is weak. Clone size is not always given. Where it is, it says once, few, many or a class for expanded clones.

TRBV24-1	NA	few	TRBJ2-1	CATSDKRSSYNEQFF	TGTGCCACCAGTGATAAGAGAAGCTCCTACAATGAGCAGTTCTTC
TRBV23-1	TRBD1	NA	TRBJ1-2	CASSQSRTGLYGYTF	TGCGCCAGCAGTCAATCCCGGACAGGCCTCTATGGCTACACCTTC
TRBV19	NA	NA	TRBJ2-5	CASSIGRDIETQYF	TGTGCCAGTAGTATCGGCCGGGACATAGAGACCCAGTACTTC
TRBV9	TRBD1	NA	TRBJ1-5	CASSAGPGQGNSNQPQHF	TGTGCCAGCAGCGCGGGACCGGGACAGGGGAATAGCAATCAGCCCCAGCATTTT
TRBV6-4	TRBD1	NA	TRBJ1-2	CASSAQGDSYGYTF	TGTGCCAGCAGTGCCCAGGGGGATTCCTATGGCTACACCTTC
TRBV5-4	NA	NA	TRBJ2-3	CASSLTGSDTQYF	TGTGCCAGCAGCTTAACAGGGTCGGATACGCAGTATTTT
TRBV10-3	NA	NA	TRBJ2-1	CAISALAFGGEQFF	TGTGCCATCAGTGCCCTAGCGTTTGGGGGTGAGCAGTTCTTC
TRBV5-1	NA	few	TRBJ1-6	CASSLGSQAVQPLHF	TGCGCCAGCAGCTTGGGGTCGCAGGCAGTACAACCCCTCCACTTT
TRBV11-2	NA	NA	TRBJ2-3	CASSPPGADTQYF	TGTGCCAGCAGCCCTCCGGGGGCAGATACGCAGTATTTT
TRBV12-3/TRBV12-4	NA	NA	TRBJ1-2	CASSFTRANGYTF	TGTGCCAGCAGTTTCACTAGGGCGAACGGCTACACCTTC
TRBV5-1	NA	NA	TRBJ2-2	CASGQGRSTGELFF	TGCGCCAGCGGTCAGGGGCGTAGCACCGGGGAGCTGTTTTTT